This passage covers 12 T cell receptor beta chains from one sample sequenced in a study of human T cells and chemical hapten exposure. Using its own MiXCR run on the RACE reads, TCRdb lists one record per CDR3 protein. The data contain about 160,000 distinct CDR3 sequences, roughly 26% of them singletons. Time point defined: patch test 3, about 24 weeks after DPC sensitization. Treatment specified: therapeutic diphenylcyclopropenone sensitization with weekly scalp DPC. Sequencing used whole blood, obtained in connection with sensitization to the hapten diphenylcyclopropenone (DPC). The receptors were sampled from a woman aged 18-29 years with alopecia areata. Some clones in this sample may be carry-over from other donors' samples.

This clonotype was found a few times. The chain uses TRBV5-4 and TRBJ2-7; TRBD1 is a possible D gene (6 bases). V was shortened by 0 bases and J by 4 bases, with 17 bases between the two germline ends. This CDR3 has 16 residues. Looked up from germline, CDR1 is SGHNT and CDR2 is YYREEE (reference sequence). The chain's CDR3 is CASSLVVGVGGYEQYF. DNA for the CDR3: TGTGCCAGCAGCTTGGTTGTGGGAGTAGGGGGATACGAGCAGTACTTC.

The chain recombines TRBV6-2 or TRBV6-3 with TRBJ2-7; D not certain. Germline loops: CDR1 MNHEY, CDR2 SVGEGT. The germline V and J ends were trimmed by 8 bases and 2 bases, with 13 bases remaining between them. This CDR3 contains 13 residues. DNA for the CDR3: TGTGCCAGCGGTCCAACCGGGCCCTACGAGCAGTACTTC. Amino acid sequence: CASGPTGPYEQYF.

CDR3 DNA sequence: TGCAGTGCTAGCCCTTCTAGCTCCTACAATGAGCAGTTCTTC. Translation: CSASPSSSYNEQFF. V usage is TRBV20-1 and J usage is TRBJ2-1; the D is unclear. The CDR3 is made up of 14 amino acids. The germline V gene encodes CDR1 DFQATT and CDR2 SNEGSKA (reference sequence). Trimming removed 3 bases at V and 0 bases at J, with 9 bases between.

CDR3 residues: CASSSRLAGLQETQYF. DNA for the CDR3: TGTGCCAGCAGCTCCAGACTAGCGGGGCTCCAAGAGACCCAGTACTTC. The rearrangement joins TRBV7-9 to TRBJ2-5, with 11 bases identical to TRBD2. Per the germline V gene, CDR1 is SEHNR and CDR2 is FQNEAQ (reference sequence). The CDR3 loop spans 16 amino acids. The V segment lost 4 bases and the J segment 1 base; nucleotides outside the gene matches: 5.

This clonotype was counted a few times. The chain recombines TRBV5-1 with TRBJ2-7; 10 bases fit TRBD1. Germline V gene lookup returns CDR1 SGHRS and CDR2 YFSETQ. J lost 3 bases, V lost 5 bases, and 5 bases had no gene match. The CDR3 runs 14 residues. CDR3: CASSLRDRGYEQYF. Here the CDR3 DNA reads TGCGCCAGCAGTCTACGGGACAGGGGCTACGAGCAGTACTTC.

V usage is TRBV29-1 and J usage is TRBJ1-6; D unresolved. V lost 7 bases, J lost 10 bases, and 17 bases lay in between. Germline V lookup: CDR1 SQVTM, CDR2 ANQGSEA. The CDR3 runs to 13 residues. CDR3 loop: CSAGVEPRSPLHF. In DNA form, the CDR3 reads TGCAGCGCTGGGGTAGAACCGAGGTCACCCCTCCACTTT.

The sample holds many counts of this clonotype. The junction does not match germline at one end; this may be a read error. The chain is built from TRBV9 and TRBJ2-1; D not certain. Germline CDR1 reads SGDLS; CDR2 reads YYNGEE. CDR3 length: 12 amino acids. CDR3 amino acids: CASGVSTLEQFF. In nucleotides, the CDR3 is TGTGCCAGCGGCGTCAGCACGTTGGAGCAGTTCTTC.

Only a few counts were recorded for this clonotype. V gene TRBV28 combines with J gene TRBJ2-7; 9 bases line up with TRBD2. CDR1 is MDHEN, CDR2 SYDVKM, per germline. V shed 8 bases, J shed 3 bases, and the junction held 2 bases outside the gene matches. This CDR3 has 12 amino acids. CDR3 bases: TGTGCCAGCTCTAGCGGGAACTACGAGCAGTACTTC. This sequence encodes CASSSGNYEQYF.

The CDR3 DNA is TGCAGTGCTGGGGCCCAAGAGACCCAGTACTTC. Amino acids: CSAGAQETQYF. This chain connects TRBV20-1 to TRBJ2-5, with D maybe TRBD1 (5 bases). Germline CDR1 is DFQATT and CDR2 is SNEGSKA (reference sequence). Trimming shortened V by 5 bases and J by 1 base, and 5 bases separated the two germline ends. This CDR3 has 11 residues.

V and J are TRBV7-2 and TRBJ2-1; D is undetermined. The CDR3 sequence is 17 residues long. The V end lost 5 bases, the J end lost 0 bases, and 17 bases lay between the germline ends. Germline assignment: CDR1 SGHTA and CDR2 FQGNSA. The CDR3: CASSVARASSSYNEQFF. Here the CDR3 DNA reads TGTGCCAGCAGCGTCGCTAGAGCGAGCTCCTCCTACAATGAGCAGTTCTTC. The entire variable domain, with the rest obtained from reference TRBV7-2 and TRBJ2-1, is as follows: GAGVSQSPSNKVTEKGKDVELRCDPISGHTALYWYRQSLGQGLEFLIYFQGNSAPDKSGLPSDRFSAERTGGSVSTLTIQRTQQEDSAVYLCASSVARASSSYNEQFFGPGTRLTVL.

This clonotype has only a few counts. The genes are TRBV5-1 and TRBJ2-3; weak D call: TRBD2 (5 bases). This CDR3 contains 12 residues. Trimming removed 0 bases at V and 8 bases at J, with 7 bases between. Germline CDR1 SGHRS, CDR2 YFSETQ. CDR3 DNA sequence: TGCGCCAGCAGCTTGGGGGCGGGTACGCAGTATTTT. It specifies CASSLGAGTQYF.

This clonotype was recorded many times. This sequence joins TRBV20-1 and TRBJ2-5, with 7 bases lining up with TRBD1. V gave up 2 bases and J gave up 0 bases; unmatched junction bases: 12. Germline V CDR1 and CDR2: DFQATT, SNEGSKA (reference sequence). The length of the CDR3 is 17 residues. In DNA, the CDR3 is TGCAGTGCTAGATTTCAAGTGGACAGGAGGTACCAAGAGACCCAGTACTTC. Amino acids: CSARFQVDRRYQETQYF.